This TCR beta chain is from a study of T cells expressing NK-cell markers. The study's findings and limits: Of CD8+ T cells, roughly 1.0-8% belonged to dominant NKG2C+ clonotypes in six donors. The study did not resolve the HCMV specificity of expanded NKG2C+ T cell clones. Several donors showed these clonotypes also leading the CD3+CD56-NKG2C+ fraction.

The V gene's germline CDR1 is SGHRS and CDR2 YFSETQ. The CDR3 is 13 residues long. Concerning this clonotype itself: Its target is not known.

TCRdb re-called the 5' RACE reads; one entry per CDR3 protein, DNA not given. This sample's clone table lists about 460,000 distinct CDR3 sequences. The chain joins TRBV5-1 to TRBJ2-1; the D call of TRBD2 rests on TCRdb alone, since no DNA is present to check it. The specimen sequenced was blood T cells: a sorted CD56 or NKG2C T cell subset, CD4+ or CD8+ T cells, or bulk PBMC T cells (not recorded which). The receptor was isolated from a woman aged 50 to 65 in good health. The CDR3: CASSTGTSPGQFF.